Listed here are 30 T cell receptor beta chains from one sample, sequenced in a study of T cells in Graves' hyperthyroidism and ophthalmopathy. Using RNA transcripts as the source, TCR beta CDR3 regions were amplified. RT-PCR in the first round (using the HTBI primer set) targeted the TCR CDR3. MiXCR, applied by TCRdb to the multiplex PCR reads, yields one record per CDR3 protein. The data show 610,000 or so distinct CDR3 sequences, about 43% seen once. The sample consisted of peripheral blood or thyroid tissue (not recorded which). The receptors here all came from a woman younger than 35 with Graves' hyperthyroidism.

The V gene is TRBV20-1, the J gene TRBJ2-7, with TRBD2 matching over 9 bases. The CDR3 is 13 residues long. V gave up 5 bases and J gave up 2 bases; unmatched junction bases: 4. Looked up from germline, CDR1 is DFQATT and CDR2 is SNEGSKA (reference sequence). CDR3 sequence reads: CSAAGLATYEQYF. In DNA, the CDR3 is TGCAGTGCTGCCGGACTAGCGACCTACGAGCAGTACTTC.

Concerning this clonotype: A clone one base away is much larger, so this may be a read error. The J gene is TRBJ1-5, the V gene TRBV6-5, with unresolved D. The germline CDR1 and CDR2 sequences are MNHEY and SVGAGI. The CDR3 is 15 residues long. Trimming removed 2 bases from V and 9 bases from J, with 17 bases in between. The CDR3 region is CASSYDAAGDRPQHF. The DNA for the CDR3 is TGTGCCAGCAGTTACGACGCCGCAGGCGATCGGCCCCAGCATTTT.

The CDR3 loop is CASSTASGTLSYTEAFF. The CDR3 DNA sequence: TGTGCCAGTAGTACCGCTAGCGGGACACTTTCTTACACTGAAGCTTTCTTT. The chain uses TRBV19 and TRBJ1-1; TRBD1 is a possible D gene (6 bases). The germline V and J ends were trimmed by 4 bases and 3 bases, with 21 bases remaining between them. Germline CDR1 LNHDA, CDR2 SQIVND (reference sequence). The CDR3 runs to 17 residues.

The chain carries TRBV10-3 and TRBJ2-5, with 11 positions matching TRBD2. CDR3 size: 12 residues. Germline lookup yields CDR1 ENHRY and CDR2 SYGVKD. V was pared by 7 bases and J by 7 bases, with 2 bases of the junction left unmatched. The DNA for the CDR3 is TGTGCCATCACTACTAGCGGGGGGACCCAGTACTTC. Translating it yields CAITTSGGTQYF.

The chain couples TRBV10-3 to TRBJ2-7; TRBD2 matches at 9 bases. CDR1 and CDR2 (germline): ENHRY, SYGVKD. The CDR3 extends over 17 amino acids. V lost 6 bases and J lost 2; bases outside the gene matches: 14. CDR3 DNA: TGTGCCATCAGGTCGGATAGCGGGAGTAGCGCAACCTACGAGCAGTACTTC. Translated, it gives CAIRSDSGSSATYEQYF.

This clonotype came up many times. The rearrangement joins TRBV5-1 to TRBJ2-6; D is ambiguous. The CDR3 runs to 16 residues. Trimming took 0 bases from V and 0 from J, leaving 7 bases between them. Germline values: CDR1 SGHRS, CDR2 YFSETQ. The CDR3 is CASSLVGRSGANVLTF. The CDR3 nucleotides are TGCGCCAGCAGCTTGGTAGGGCGCTCTGGGGCCAACGTCCTGACTTTC.

The chain carries TRBV6-5 and TRBJ2-7; D might be TRBD1 or TRBD2, each matching 7 bases. The CDR3 extends over 17 amino acids. V was cut by 11 bases and J by 0 bases, with 26 bases left in between. Germline V gives CDR1 MNHEY, CDR2 SVGAGI. DNA for the CDR3: TGTGCCGTCAGGGGGGGGTTGGGCGGATACAGCTCCTACGAGCAGTACTTC. Residues: CAVRGGLGGYSSYEQYF.

This clonotype was observed at least ten times. The rearrangement links TRBV2 to TRBJ1-6; D not certain. Germline assignment: CDR1 SNHLY and CDR2 FYNNEI. The CDR3 is 15 residues long. V gave up 8 bases and J gave up 7 bases, with 18 bases separating them. The CDR3 loop reads CASGRGVLGNSPLHF. DNA of the CDR3: TGTGCCAGCGGGCGTGGAGTCCTAGGGAATTCACCCCTCCACTTT.

The chain employs TRBV20-1 and TRBJ1-1; D gene uncertain. The CDR3 extends over 13 amino acids. V was pared by 3 bases and J by 1 base, with 9 bases between. CDR1 DFQATT and CDR2 SNEGSKA come from the germline V gene (reference sequence). The CDR3: CSARRHRNTEAFF. The CDR3, as DNA: TGCAGTGCTAGGCGACATCGGAACACTGAAGCTTTCTTT.

Many counts were recorded for this clonotype. The gene calls are TRBV12-3 or TRBV12-4 and TRBJ2-5; the match to TRBD1 covers 7 bases. The CDR3 sequence is 16 residues long. V dropped 5 bases and J dropped 0; count of bases not matched to a gene: 9. The CDR3, as DNA: TGTGCCAGCAGTCCCCGACAGGGCGAGGACCAAGAGACCCAGTACTTC. Amino acid sequence: CASSPRQGEDQETQYF.

Regarding this clonotype: A much larger clonotype is one base distant, so this may be a read error. This sequence joins TRBV5-6 and TRBJ2-7; perhaps TRBD1 as D (6 bases). V was pared by 0 bases and J by 3 bases, with 7 bases between. Germline V lookup: CDR1 SGHDT, CDR2 YYEEEE. The CDR3 runs to 13 residues. CDR3 coding DNA: TGTGCCAGCAGCTTGGGGGACAACTACGAGCAGTACTTC. Translation gives CASSLGDNYEQYF.

Ten or more counts support this clonotype. The chain has TRBV27 and TRBJ1-3; D unresolved. Germline V gives CDR1 MNHEY, CDR2 SMNVEV (reference sequence). Trimming removed 2 bases from V and 0 bases from J, with 8 bases in between. The CDR3 is 15 residues long. The CDR3 loop is CASSLQRPSGNTIYF. CDR3 DNA: TGTGCCAGCAGTTTACAGAGACCCTCTGGAAACACCATATATTTT.

This clonotype has a handful of counts. The gene calls are TRBV27 and TRBJ2-7, with a tentative D call TRBD1 (5 bases). Germline CDR1 is MNHEY and CDR2 is SMNVEV (reference sequence). CDR3 length equals 15 residues. V dropped 5 bases and J dropped 2 bases, with 16 bases sitting between them. CDR3: CASSPPDKITYEQYF. Written as DNA, the CDR3 is TGTGCCAGCAGTCCGCCGGACAAGATTACCTACGAGCAGTACTTC.

The genes are TRBV20-1 and TRBJ2-1; 7 bases align to TRBD1. V lost 6 bases, J lost 7 bases, and 12 bases stayed unmatched. Germline CDR1 DFQATT, CDR2 SNEGSKA (reference sequence). The CDR3 is 14 amino acids. The CDR3 loop reads CSAQSDRVMNEQFF. The CDR3 DNA is TGCAGTGCGCAATCTGACAGGGTGATGAATGAGCAGTTCTTC.

This clonotype was counted ten times or more. The chain is built from TRBV19 and TRBJ2-5; TRBD1 aligns across 8 bases. The CDR3 runs 15 residues. Germline V lookup: CDR1 LNHDA, CDR2 SQIVND (reference sequence). With 2 bases clipped from V and 2 bases from J, the junction kept 4 bases outside the gene matches. The CDR3 DNA follows: TGTGCCAGTAGTATAATGAGGACAGGGCAAGAGACCCAGTACTTC. As protein: CASSIMRTGQETQYF.

In this sample, this clonotype turned up many times. The DNA for the CDR3 is TGTGCCAGCAGTAGGAGGGCACAAAATGAAAAACTGTTTTTT. The encoded protein is CASSRRAQNEKLFF. The chain recombines TRBV6-6 with TRBJ1-4, with unresolved D. CDR1 MNHNY and CDR2 SVGAGI come from the germline V gene (reference sequence). Trimming shortened V by 5 bases and J by 5 bases, and 12 bases separated the two germline ends. The CDR3 runs to 14 residues.

This clonotype was counted ten times or more. The chain links TRBV12-3 or TRBV12-4 to TRBJ2-2; D is unclear. Trimming cost V 8 bases and J 7 bases, with 5 bases left between them. CDR3 length: 10 residues. CDR3 amino acids: CASWDGELFF. The CDR3 bases are TGTGCCAGCTGGGACGGGGAGCTGTTTTTT.

The chain employs TRBV24-1 and TRBJ1-2; 8 nucleotides line up with TRBD1. Unmatched junction bases numbered 5, after V lost 4 bases and J lost 8 bases. From germline, CDR1 is KGHDR and CDR2 SFDVKD. This CDR3 spans 13 amino acids. The CDR3, as DNA: TGTGCCACCAGTGAGACAGGGGATGAGGGCTACACCTTC. This gives the protein CATSETGDEGYTF.

This clonotype was detected ten times or more. J is TRBJ2-7 and V is TRBV6-2 or TRBV6-3, with TRBD2 matching over 7 bases. Unmatched junction bases numbered 5, after V lost 4 bases and J lost 2 bases. Germline values: CDR1 MNHEY, CDR2 SVGEGT. The CDR3 covers 14 residues. The DNA for the CDR3 is TGTGCCAGCAGTTCGCGGGAGCGTCCCTACGAGCAGTACTTC. Translating it yields CASSSRERPYEQYF.

This clonotype was picked up many times. The chain uses TRBV7-2 and TRBJ1-2, with D possibly matching TRBD1 (6 bases). The CDR3 is made up of 14 amino acids. CDR1 and CDR2 from the germline V gene are SGHTA and FQGNSA. Trimming removed 5 bases at V and 1 base at J, with 11 bases between. CDR3 DNA: TGTGCCAGCAGCCCCCGGACAGATAACTATGGCTACACCTTC. Amino acids: CASSPRTDNYGYTF.

The chain recombines TRBV2 with TRBJ2-7; 12 nucleotides match TRBD2. Germline CDR1 reads SNHLY; CDR2 reads FYNNEI. The CDR3 extends over 13 amino acids. J lost 2 bases, V lost 8 bases, and 1 base had no gene match. The CDR3 DNA reads TGTGCCAGCGCTAGCGGGAGGGCCTACGAGCAGTACTTC. This translates into CASASGRAYEQYF.

Many counts were recorded for this clonotype. J is TRBJ1-2 and V is TRBV6-5; 8 positions match TRBD1. Germline CDR1 MNHEY, CDR2 SVGAGI. V gave up 4 bases and J gave up 3 bases; unmatched junction bases: 7. This CDR3 is 15 amino acids long. The CDR3 coding sequence is TGTGCCAGCAGTTCTCGTGGGACAGGACACTATGGCTACACCTTC. Translated: CASSSRGTGHYGYTF.

This clonotype has ten or more counts. The chain employs TRBV14 and TRBJ2-5; D is tentatively TRBD1 or TRBD2 (6 bases each). Trimming left V 1 base short and J 5 bases short, with 20 bases between. The germline V gene encodes CDR1 SGHDN and CDR2 FVKESK. The CDR3 is 17 residues long. For the CDR3, the DNA is TGTGCCAGCAGCCAAGCCGGGGACTTTCCCCAGGGGGAGACCCAGTACTTC. Protein product: CASSQAGDFPQGETQYF.

Notes on this clonotype: This may be a read error, as it is one base from a much larger clone. This sequence joins TRBV7-8 and TRBJ2-3, with D unclear. The CDR3 spans 13 residues. V gave up 1 base and J gave up 6 bases, with 8 bases separating them. Germline loops: CDR1 SGHVS, CDR2 FQNEAQ. The CDR3 protein is CASSLVMFDTQYF. The CDR3 nucleotides are TGTGCCAGCAGCTTAGTCATGTTTGATACGCAGTATTTT.

This clonotype was seen a single time. One junction end does not reproduce the germline sequence, and a read error may be involved. The chain links TRBV7-3 to TRBJ2-7, with 7 bases fitting TRBD2. The CDR3 sequence is 16 residues long. From germline, CDR1 is SGHTA and CDR2 FQGTGA. DNA of the CDR3: TGCGCCAGCAGCCAAGGACAACTAGCGCTCTCCTACGAGCAGTACTTC. This codes for CASSQGQLALSYEQYF.

This clonotype was counted many times. The rearrangement joins TRBV7-6 to TRBJ1-4; 9 nucleotides agree with TRBD1. Trimming cost V 4 bases and J 7 bases; bases outside gene matches: 4. The CDR3 runs 14 residues. Per germline, CDR1 SGHVS and CDR2 FNYEAQ. The CDR3 here is CASSSDRGSEKLFF. The CDR3 bases are TGTGCCAGCAGCTCGGACAGGGGCAGTGAAAAACTGTTTTTT. Filled out from reference TRBV7-6 and TRBJ1-4, the complete variable domain reads GAGVSQSPRYKVTKRGQDVALRCDPISGHVSLYWYRQALGQGPEFLTYFNYEAQQDKSGLPNDRFSAERPEGSISTLTIQRTEQRDSAMYRCASSSDRGSEKLFFGSGTQLSVL.

The rearrangement uses TRBV25-1 and TRBJ2-7; TRBD2 might be the D (6 bases). Germline loops: CDR1 MGHDK, CDR2 SYGVNS. The CDR3 runs to 16 residues. Trimming left V 4 bases short and J 0 bases short, with 16 bases between. The CDR3 DNA reads TGTGCCAGCAGTGCTAGTGCTCACGGGGGCTCCTACGAGCAGTACTTC. Translated, it gives CASSASAHGGSYEQYF.

The chain combines TRBV25-1 with TRBJ1-5; D perhaps matches TRBD1 (5 bases). Trimming stripped 3 bases from V and 4 bases from J, with 7 bases between. This CDR3 comprises 13 residues. The germline gives CDR1 MGHDK, CDR2 SYGVNS. The CDR3 region is CASSEGDNQPQHF. For the CDR3, the DNA is TGTGCCAGCAGTGAGGGGGATAATCAGCCCCAGCATTTT. Variable domain in full (rest from reference TRBV25-1 and TRBJ1-5): EADIYQTPRYLVIGTGKKITLECSQTMGHDKMYWYQQDPGMELHLIHYSYGVNSTEKGDLSSESTVSRIRTEHFPLTLESARPSHTSQYLCASSEGDNQPQHFGDGTRLSIL.

This clonotype came up a few times. Possible read error: a much larger clone is one base away. V gene TRBV4-2 combines with J gene TRBJ1-3; maybe TRBD1 (6 bases). CDR3 size: 14 residues. Looked up from germline, CDR1 is LGHNA and CDR2 is YNFKEQ. The CDR3 sequence: CASSPGDAGNTVYF. CDR3 DNA sequence: TGTGCCAGCAGCCCAGGGGACGCCGGAAACACCGTATATTTT.

This clonotype was detected ten times or more. The chain couples TRBV7-6 to TRBJ2-2; D not resolved. V was clipped by 0 bases and J by 4 bases, with 6 bases between them. Germline lookup yields CDR1 SGHVS and CDR2 FNYEAQ. This CDR3 contains 14 residues. Here the CDR3 DNA reads TGTGCCAGCAGCTTAGCAACAGCCACCGGGGAGCTGTTTTTT. Its protein is CASSLATATGELFF.